The 26 T cell receptor beta chains in this list originate from one sample, sequenced in a study of immune evolution from preneoplasia to lung adenocarcinoma. Profiled with immunoSEQ multiplex PCR; TCRdb holds only in-frame clones, not every one. The table records about 2,000 clones, just under 80% of them present only once. Sequencing input: FFPE normal lung tissue adjacent to the tumor. The receptors shown here come from a person aged 60 to 70 with lung adenocarcinoma.

Worth noting for this clone: Mismatch with germline at one junction end may stem from a read error. V gene TRBV15 combines with J gene TRBJ2-7; 8 nucleotides align to TRBD1. Per the germline V gene, CDR1 is LNHNV and CDR2 is YYDKDF (reference sequence). The CDR3 loop spans 17 amino acids. Here the CDR3 reads CAISRSRTGSSSYEQYF. CDR3 nucleotide sequence: TGTGCCATCAGCAGATCGAGGACAGGGTCAAGCTCCTACGAGCAGTACTTC.

Remarks on this clone: Different DNA sequences within this sample yield the same CDR3. The rearrangement joins TRBV4-3 to TRBJ1-1; 9 bases map to TRBD1. This CDR3 has 14 amino acids. Germline V gene sequence: CDR1 LGHNA, CDR2 YSLEER. Trimming removed 0 bases from V and 11 bases from J; junction bases left unmatched: 7. In DNA form, the CDR3 reads TGCGCCAGCAGCCAAGATTTTCGGACAGGGGAGGCTTTCTTT. Amino acid sequence: CASSQDFRTGEAFF.

The J gene is TRBJ2-5, the V gene TRBV11-3; perhaps D is TRBD1 or TRBD2 (5 bases each). Per germline, CDR1 SGHNT and CDR2 YENEEA. The CDR3 is made up of 14 amino acids. With 5 bases removed from V and 3 bases from J, the gap between germline ends came to 13 bases. CDR3 DNA: TGTGCCAGCAGCGCCGGGACGTGGGAAGAGACCCAGTACTTC. Protein sequence: CASSAGTWEETQYF.

This chain joins TRBV21-1 and TRBJ2-3; the tabulated D call, TRBD2, remains unverified against the DNA. TRBV21-1 is tagged as a pseudogene. CDR3 size: 18 residues. CDR3 coding DNA: TGTGCCAGCAGACTAGGACTAGCGGGAGATAGGAGCACAGATACGCAGTATTTT. Its translation: CASRLGLAGDRSTDTQYF.

The gene calls are TRBV6-5 and TRBJ2-1; D not certain. Germline V gene lookup returns CDR1 MNHEY and CDR2 SVGAGI. The V end was cut by 4 bases, the J end by 6 bases, with 10 bases between. The CDR3 sequence is 13 residues long. This chain's CDR3 is CASSSPDGNEQFF. The CDR3 DNA reads TGTGCCAGCAGTTCCCCGGACGGCAATGAGCAGTTCTTC.

The J gene is TRBJ2-1, the V gene TRBV6-5; D remains ambiguous. Germline lookup yields CDR1 MNHEY and CDR2 SVGAGI. This CDR3 comprises 11 residues. Trimming removed 4 bases at V and 8 bases at J, with 6 bases between. Here the CDR3 DNA reads TGTGCCAGCAGTTCGGGCCATGAGCAGTTCTTC. Protein: CASSSGHEQFF.

The rearrangement joins TRBV9 to TRBJ1-1; D remains ambiguous. CDR3 length: 13 residues. Germline V gene data show CDR1 as SGDLS and CDR2 as YYNGEE. Trimming cost V 0 bases and J 6 bases, with 9 bases left between them. CDR3 sequence reads: CASSVAGQAEAFF. CDR3 coding DNA: TGTGCCAGCAGCGTAGCTGGGCAGGCTGAAGCTTTCTTT.

Only a few counts were recorded for this clone. The chain couples TRBV29-1 to TRBJ2-7; 11 bases match TRBD1. This CDR3 has 13 amino acids. Trimming took 6 bases from V and 2 from J; bases not matched to a gene: 3. Germline CDR1 and CDR2: SQVTM and ANQGSEA. The CDR3 DNA reads as TGCAGCGTCCCGGGACAGGGGGCCTACGAGCAGTACTTC. This sequence encodes CSVPGQGAYEQYF.

This clone was counted a few times. The genes are TRBV19 and TRBJ1-1, with D unclear. V was clipped by 3 bases and J by 0 bases, with 8 bases between them. The CDR3 totals 14 residues. Germline V CDR1 and CDR2: LNHDA, SQIVND (reference sequence). CDR3 nucleotide sequence: TGTGCCAGTAGTATGGTTAACATGAACACTGAAGCTTTCTTT. Translation: CASSMVNMNTEAFF.

The J gene is TRBJ2-2, the V gene TRBV4-2; D remains unclear. There are 17 residues in the CDR3. The germline V gene has CDR1 LGHNA and CDR2 YNFKEQ. V was shortened by 1 base and J by 4 bases, with 16 bases between the two germline ends. CDR3 sequence: CASSQAAKGSPTGELFF. The CDR3 bases are TGTGCCAGCAGCCAAGCAGCGAAGGGTTCGCCCACCGGGGAGCTGTTTTTT.

By share, this clone ranks as large (0.1 to 1%). V is TRBV11-3 and J is TRBJ2-1; D ambiguous. V lost 4 bases to trimming and J lost 7 bases, with 11 bases between them. The CDR3 runs to 13 residues. Germline CDR1 SGHNT, CDR2 YENEEA. CDR3 amino acids: CASSSTDDNEQFF. The CDR3 DNA reads TGTGCCAGCAGCTCCACAGATGATAATGAGCAGTTCTTC.

The chain employs TRBV6-5 and TRBJ2-7, with 10 bases lining up with TRBD1. This CDR3 comprises 14 residues. The germline V gene has CDR1 MNHEY and CDR2 SVGAGI. Germline trimming cut 5 bases from V and 4 bases from J; bases unmatched to any gene: 5. The CDR3 DNA is TGTGCCAGCAGTAACGACAGGGGGCTGTACGAGCAGTACTTC. It translates to CASSNDRGLYEQYF.

V usage is TRBV2 and J usage is TRBJ2-7; either TRBD1 or TRBD2 may fit D (5 bases each). The CDR3 runs to 16 residues. With 6 bases removed from V and 6 bases from J, the gap between germline ends came to 24 bases. Germline-derived CDR1 and CDR2 are SNHLY and FYNNEI. The CDR3 coding sequence is TGTGCCAGCAGCGCTCCGGGGCGAACCCATGCTCCCGAGCAGTACTTC. Translation gives CASSAPGRTHAPEQYF.

This clone showed up just a few times. The genes are TRBV6-5 and TRBJ2-1; TRBD1 is a possible D gene (6 bases). The V gene lost 7 bases and the J gene lost 13 bases, with 17 bases spanning the gap. The germline V gene has CDR1 MNHEY and CDR2 SVGAGI. The CDR3 totals 12 residues. CDR3 sequence: CASTPQGGYQFF. CDR3 nucleotides: TGTGCCAGCACCCCACAGGGTGGTTATCAGTTCTTC.

The chain couples TRBV6-5 to TRBJ1-2; D gene ambiguous. Trimming stripped 0 bases from V and 2 bases from J, with 10 bases between. The germline CDR1 and CDR2 sequences are MNHEY and SVGAGI. This CDR3 region has 15 residues. In DNA form, the CDR3 reads TGTGCCAGCAGTTACTCTCGCGCGCGGAACTATGGCTACACCTTC. Translating it yields CASSYSRARNYGYTF.

This clone was observed a handful of times. The CDR3 region is CAWSRQAKNIQYF. The CDR3 region has the DNA TGTGCCTGGAGTAGGCAGGCCAAAAACATTCAGTACTTC. The chain carries TRBV30 and TRBJ2-4; D is ambiguous. V was trimmed by 2 bases and J by 1 base, leaving 6 bases between them. CDR3 size: 13 residues. Germline V gives CDR1 GTSNPN, CDR2 SVGIG (reference sequence).

V gene TRBV7-9 combines with J gene TRBJ1-2; D is uncertain. The CDR3 extends over 12 amino acids. Between the trimmed V and J ends, which lost 4 bases and 8 bases, there was a span of 11 bases. Per the germline V gene, CDR1 is SEHNR and CDR2 is FQNEAQ (reference sequence). The CDR3 bases are TGTGCCAGCAGCTCCCAAGTCAGCGGCTACACCTTC. As protein: CASSSQVSGYTF.

The rearrangement uses TRBV2 and TRBJ1-2; 11 bases line up with TRBD1. The V and J ends lost 9 bases and 10 bases, in that order; junction bases with no gene match: 10. The germline CDR1 and CDR2 sequences are SNHLY and FYNNEI. This CDR3 is built from 13 residues. CDR3 residues: CARAAGQGVFYTF. In DNA form, the CDR3 reads TGTGCCAGAGCGGCGGGACAGGGGGTGTTCTACACCTTC.

This clone was found a few times. The V gene is TRBV15, the J gene TRBJ2-7; D may be TRBD1 (6 bases). CDR1 is LNHNV and CDR2 is YYDKDF in the germline V gene (reference sequence). Trimming removed 1 base at V and 2 bases at J, with 12 bases between. CDR3 length equals 15 residues. The CDR3 region has the DNA TGTGCCACCAGCAGAGGGGGGAACAGGGCCTACGAGCAGTACTTC. Protein product: CATSRGGNRAYEQYF.

The rearrangement links TRBV5-1 to TRBJ2-1, with TRBD2 matching over 10 bases. CDR1 is SGHRS, CDR2 YFSETQ, per germline. The CDR3 covers 18 residues. J lost 8 bases, V lost 0 bases, and 14 bases had no gene match. CDR3 sequence reads: CASSLVRLAGEAKHEQFF. CDR3 nucleotide sequence: TGCGCCAGCAGCTTGGTTCGGCTAGCGGGAGAGGCCAAACATGAGCAGTTCTTC.

The rearrangement links TRBV18 to TRBJ1-2; no reliable D call. V was cut by 3 bases and J by 0 bases, with 5 bases left in between. The CDR3 length is 13 residues. From germline, CDR1 is KGHSH and CDR2 LQKENI. CDR3 in amino acids: CASSPNPNYGYTF. The DNA for the CDR3 is TGTGCCAGCTCACCCAACCCTAACTATGGCTACACCTTC.

V is TRBV4-1 and J is TRBJ2-7; 8 nucleotides align to TRBD2. This CDR3 has 13 residues. Per germline, CDR1 MGHRA and CDR2 YSYEKL. With V trimmed by 4 bases and J by 5 bases, 4 bases remained unmatched. The CDR3 is CASSPGRADEQYF. In nucleotides, the CDR3 is TGCGCCAGCAGCCCCGGGAGGGCGGACGAGCAGTACTTC.

This chain connects TRBV6-1 to TRBJ2-5; D call uncertain. The CDR3 covers 11 residues. Germline loops: CDR1 MNHNS, CDR2 SASEGT. The germline V and J ends were trimmed by 6 bases and 4 bases, with 6 bases remaining between them. The CDR3 protein is CASRVAETQYF. DNA for the CDR3: TGTGCCAGCAGGGTAGCAGAGACCCAGTACTTC.

The V and J genes are TRBV28 and TRBJ2-4, with D unclear. The CDR3 has 16 amino acids. V dropped 4 bases and J dropped 0 bases, with 13 bases sitting between them. CDR1 is MDHEN, CDR2 SYDVKM, per germline. In DNA form, the CDR3 reads TGTGCCAGCAGTTCCTCCCGTGTCCTAGCCAAAAACATTCAGTACTTC. This gives the protein CASSSSRVLAKNIQYF.

The J gene is TRBJ2-7, the V gene TRBV11-3; the D is unclear. CDR1 is SGHNT, CDR2 YENEEA, per germline. CDR3 length equals 15 residues. The V gene lost 0 bases and the J gene lost 3 bases, with 12 bases spanning the gap. This chain's CDR3 is CASSLDKFLLYEQYF. CDR3 coding DNA: TGTGCCAGCAGCTTAGATAAGTTTCTTCTCTACGAGCAGTACTTC.

The chain employs TRBV7-2 and TRBJ2-7; D not certain. The CDR3 is made up of 15 amino acids. Germline V gene sequence: CDR1 SGHTA, CDR2 FQGNSA. V was clipped by 0 bases and J by 0 bases, with 9 bases between them. The CDR3 nucleotides are TGTGCCAGCAGCTTAGCCCGTTTCAGCTCCTACGAGCAGTACTTC. It is translated as CASSLARFSSYEQYF.